The clone carrying this TCR beta chain was detected once. Its specificity is not known. The record originates from a study of cytomegalovirus exposure and HLA in healthy donors. The PCR ran on 60 Vbeta and 13 Jbeta primers. Using immunoSEQ multiplex PCR, the repertoire was profiled, and TCRdb retains in-frame clones only, with some absent. The table records 200,000 to 250,000 clones, more than 75% of them present only once. Study-wide points: Cytomegalovirus status was reportedly diagnosed by the classifier with high specificity and sensitivity. Among TCR sequences, most were rare, though some public TCRs appeared in many donors.

This sequence was found in a human donor in good health. Specimen: PBMCs.

CDR3 region: CASRGQNTEAFF. The DNA of the CDR3 is TGTGCCAGCAGGGGACAGAACACTGAAGCTTTCTTT. This chain connects TRBV6-6 to TRBJ1-1, with D possibly TRBD1 on 6 matching bases. Deletions cut 6 bases from V and 1 base from J, with 6 bases between. Germline CDR1 is MNHNY and CDR2 is SVGAGI (reference sequence). The CDR3 is made up of 12 amino acids.